The entry below gives a single T cell receptor beta chain sequence along with its context. Its antigen remains undetermined. Receptors were amplified or captured by the immunoSEQ multiplex PCR assay. For the multiplex PCR, a mixture combining 60 forward primers for TCR Vbeta segments and 13 reverse primers for TCR Jbeta segments was used. Amplification of the CDR3 region of rearranged TCR beta genes was performed with a multiplex PCR assay on genomic DNA. Amplified TCR beta libraries were sequenced as 87-base-pair reads on the Illumina HiSeq System. The source study handled its data this way. Across the roughly 640 repertoires, a later analysis counted around 80 million unique TCR beta chains, 9.5 million to 12 million of which were shared by at least two donors. Raw reads were error-corrected and collapsed into unique sequences with a nearest-neighbor algorithm that merged closely related sequences to remove PCR and sequencing errors. CDR3 sequences were aligned to IMGT reference sequences to assign V, D and J gene segments. For a sequence to be retained, at least a six-nucleotide match to both a V gene segment and a J gene segment was required. A rearrangement counted as productive if the CDR3 had no stop codons and remained in frame with V and J, and every other rearrangement counted as non-productive. Following IMGT convention, CDR3 was defined as the stretch from the second conserved V-encoded cysteine to the conserved J-encoded phenylalanine. In an earlier analysis of roughly 610 of the donors, sequences lacking an unambiguous match to a single V gene segment were excluded. In an earlier analysis of 500 to 750 of the donors, V segments were called functional above 56.7% productive rearrangements and were called segregating when the between-donor standard deviation exceeded 5%. A statistical classification framework was built to diagnose cytomegalovirus status from the catalog of TCR beta chain sequences. A later analysis assigned V and J genes by comparing TCR nucleotide sequences with IMGT/GENE-DB human TR gene sequences. In a later analysis, CDR3 sequences and most-parsimonious VDJ recombination scenarios were assigned using the TCRdist pipeline. In a later analysis, every TCR beta chain was defined by the combination of its CDR3 amino acid sequence and its V-gene family, and reads without a unique V-gene family were dropped. As a way to deal with suspected cross-contamination and a sequencing artifact, a later analysis dropped 592 nucleotide sequences that were highly shared and had low generation probability. In a later analysis, a clonal expansion index was calculated for each public chain from normalized within-repertoire ranks of inferred template counts. In a later analysis, generation probabilities were computed using a VDJ recombination model fitted to out-of-frame rearrangements, and the results were checked against IGoR. In a later analysis, hypergeometric tests were used to score TCR-TCR, TCR-HLA and TCR-CMV co-occurrence, with a repertoire-size bias correction applied to TCR pairs. To estimate false discovery rates, a later analysis permuted the HLA or CMV assignments 20 times. In a later analysis, co-occurring TCRs were grouped using DBSCAN, with TCRdist sequence similarity added in when clustering inside HLA-allele-positive subsets. For co-occurrence clustering, repertoires with fewer than 30,000 or more than 120,000 public chains were excluded, along with several repertoires with anomalous nucleotide sharing. As stored in TCRdb, this immuneACCESS dataset retains in-frame rearrangements with V and J assigned. A fraction of the clones does not appear; measured against another copy, unresolved V genes explain less than half of the discrepancy, and the remainder lacks a known reason. V and J calls and clone size are as listed in that table; D and trimming were resolved from the DNA. The table held for this sample gives roughly 73,000 clones. The top ten clones comprise about an eighth of the sample.

The data were taken from a study of cytomegalovirus exposure and HLA in healthy donors (dated by TCRdb to 2015 to 2018). Some background on the complete study: According to an earlier analysis of around 600 of the donors, 150 million to 200 million T cells yielded 95 million to 140 million unique TCR beta sequences and 276 Gb of sequence data. The study aimed to test whether cataloging public T cell receptors could reveal signatures of past pathogen exposure. Donor age, sex, ethnicity and CMV serostatus were collected together with the repertoire data. A later analysis re-examined previously published TCR beta repertoires from just over 650 donors and added high-resolution HLA genotyping to investigate patterns of TCR occurrence. An early release that covered several hundred HLA-typed donors contained approximately 300 gigabases of sequencing data and tens of millions of unique TCR sequences. About five DR-DQ haplotypes were treated as single units for association and clustering because of strong linkage in the cohort. Class I and class II HLA loci were covered by the typing at four-digit resolution. Across under 500 genotyped donors of the cohort, an average of about 220,000 unique TCR beta nucleotide sequences per donor were sequenced, and roughly 20% of those sequences were non-productive. Among the roughly 390 genotyped donors, 81% belonged to the genetic ancestry cluster associated with self-reported Caucasian donors. To predict cytomegalovirus infection status, the study combined high-throughput TCR immunosequencing, statistical association of individual TCRs with disease status, and machine learning. Rather than drawing on any new phenotypic data, the later analysis identified candidate immune exposures from TCR beta sequences and the way those sequences occurred across donors. In an earlier analysis of 587 of the donors, high-throughput TCR beta sequencing was used to judge whether each TCR beta V gene segment behaved as functional or pseudogenic. Typing coverage varied by locus: roughly 629-630 donors for A, B, C, DRB1 and DQB1; roughly 520 for DQA1; over 600 for DPA1; some 470 for DPB1. A separate validation cohort of about 110 different subjects was used in addition to the approximately 670-subject first cohort. A later genetic analysis took genome-wide SNP genotypes for about 55% of the 666 donors and used that subset as a discovery cohort. The study used immunosequencing to profile the T cell repertoires of 666 subjects and linked those repertoires to cytomegalovirus serostatus. All discovery cohort repertoires had been generated using a single sequencing platform. Broader findings and caveats from the paper: Compared with the roughly 600-donor mean, donors in an Asian-associated ancestry cluster had fewer N-insertions in productive TCRs, according to a later genetic analysis. The authors suggested that the approach could potentially be extended to other disease states and immunological phenotypes. The study listed 164 TCR beta chains as associated with cytomegalovirus. Presence/absence analyses assumed roughly uniform sequencing depth across donors, an assumption that may not hold. The earlier analysis of 450 to 700 of the donors excluded roughly 17 rarely observed V segments, including chromosome 9 orphons, because counts were too low. A few of the identified cytomegalovirus-associated TCR beta chains were confirmed in vitro to be specific for cytomegalovirus antigens. HLA typing was unavailable for some donors at each locus, so association tests used only the typed subset. Most TCR sequences were seen in very few donors, while some public TCRs were found in many individuals. In a later analysis, the rate of TCR association differed among HLA loci, with DRB1 alleles having the most associated TCRs and HLA-C alleles having the fewest. A later analysis found that HLA-associated TCR beta chains were more clonally expanded and had lower generation probabilities than equally common non-associated chains. A further reported finding was that TCR beta sequences accurately predicted the HLA-A and HLA-B alleles for most subjects in the first cohort. Correlated functional status among segregating V segments might be attributable to linkage disequilibrium, but an unknown experimental factor could not be ruled out. The classifier was reported to diagnose cytomegalovirus status with high specificity and sensitivity in both the original and validation cohorts. In a later analysis, some 18,000 TCR beta sequences were associated with specific HLA alleles at a false discovery rate of 0.05. In an earlier analysis of around 600 of the donors, most TCR beta V segments were observed in productive rearrangements about 87% or about 30% of the time, broadly matching IMGT annotations. The sequencing pipeline was judged likely to have produced a cluster of highly shared sequence variants as a technical artifact. This cohort had only TCR beta chains sequenced, and the lack of alpha or paired-chain data limited which features could be detected. A later analysis reported that several top co-occurrence clusters appeared linked to parvovirus B19, influenza, CMV and Epstein-Barr virus. Immune exposure information for the cohort was limited to CMV serostatus. Strong co-occurrence of HLA alleles, especially DR and DQ, made assigning TCR associations to individual alleles difficult. Because the 87-base-pair reads could not distinguish some IMGT-functional V segments, including TRBV6-2 and TRBV6-3, those segments were excluded. A later analysis found that most CMV-associated TCR beta chains appeared HLA-restricted, with HLA associations seemingly driven largely by CMV exposure. An association between a missense DCLRE1C variant and V-gene and J-gene trimming of TCR beta chains was found in a later genetic analysis and replicated in an independent cohort.

Including the terminal cysteine and phenylalanine, the CDR3 comprises 15 residues. CDR3 DNA is the only sequence kept; it has 45 bases, read in frame from the first base. As encoded in the germline V gene (reference sequence), CDR1 is LNHDA while CDR2 is SQIVND. The junction shows trimming of 3 bases on V and 3 bases on J, and the gene matches do not reach 5 bases of it. The cohort consisted of some 730 healthy bone marrow donors. At the time of sampling, all cohort members were nominally healthy, though unrecorded immune exposures were likely present. The donor was CMV seropositive and belonged to the group of about 290 seropositive cohort members. Each donor provided a peripheral blood sample, and peripheral blood mononuclear cells were used for TCR beta sequencing. Genomic DNA was extracted from the blood cell samples with the Qiagen DNeasy Blood Extraction Kit.

Source material: PBMCs. The chain couples TRBV19 to TRBJ2-1; 7 middle bases align to TRBD1. The clonotype was recovered from a man aged 45 to 65 in good health and CMV-seropositive. Here the CDR3 is given as CASSIANRGYNEQFF. In nucleotide form, the sequence is TGTGCCAGTAGTATTGCCAACAGGGGCTACAATGAGCAGTTCTTC.